The present entry profiles one T cell receptor (beta chain) with its context. Its target is unknown. Trimming stripped 6 bases from V and 6 bases from J, with 6 bases between. The CDR3 length is 10 residues. In germline, CDR1 is MDHEN, CDR2 SYDVKM. Only in-frame clones appear in the TCRdb table, and some are missing; sequencing was by immunoSEQ multiplex PCR. The data show fewer than 2.5 million clones, roughly 93% seen once. This specimen belongs to a study of shared clonotypes between healthy human individuals. Study overall: Donor ages ranged 18 to 49 years: a couple of women, a few men.

Study observations and caveats: Represented diversity, genetic and exposure-history alike, was limited by few donors. The naive CD4 repertoires of a handful of donors were compared, and about 5% of clonotypes were shared. Rarefaction demonstrated incomplete sorted-subset sequencing despite large depth.

The rearrangement uses TRBV28 and TRBJ2-7; D gene unclear. Sequenced material: naive CD4+ T cells from PBMCs. The subset here: CD45RA+ positively selected. This receptor was taken from a man aged 18-30 years in good health. Some clones in this sample may be carry-over from other donors' samples. The CDR3 sequence: CASRAVEQYF. CDR3 sequence (DNA): TGTGCCAGCAGGGCGGTCGAGCAGTACTTC. The full variable domain, rest sourced from reference TRBV28 and TRBJ2-7, is DVKVTQSSRYLVKRTGEKVFLECVQDMDHENMFWYRQDPGLGLRLIYFSYDVKMKEKGDIPEGYSVSREKKERFSLILESASTNQTSMYLCASRAVEQYFGPGTRLTVT.